This TCR beta chain was recorded in a study of blood T cell repertoires in COVID-19. Overall study context: Nucleic acid was either cDNA or gDNA, and it came from T cells, B-cell-depleted T cells, or PBMCs.

Sequenced by immunoSEQ multiplex PCR; TCRdb stores in-frame clones only, minus some. This sample yields 150,000 to 200,000 clones, of which approximately 83% are seen a single time; over 2.5% belongs to the top ten. This CDR3 region has 15 residues. Germline V gene data show CDR1 as LGHDT and CDR2 as YNNKEL (reference sequence). Deletions cut 0 bases from V and 4 bases from J, with 13 bases between. Sequencing was performed on peripheral blood. The TCR sequence derives from a human donor with acute or convalescent COVID-19. The donor label of this sample is uncertain. V and J are TRBV3-1 (or the pseudogene TRBV3-2) and TRBJ2-7; possibly TRBD1 for D (5 bases). CDR3 sequence reads: CASSQDMTPGYEQYF. The CDR3 bases are TGTGCCAGCAGCCAAGATATGACTCCAGGGTACGAGCAGTACTTC.